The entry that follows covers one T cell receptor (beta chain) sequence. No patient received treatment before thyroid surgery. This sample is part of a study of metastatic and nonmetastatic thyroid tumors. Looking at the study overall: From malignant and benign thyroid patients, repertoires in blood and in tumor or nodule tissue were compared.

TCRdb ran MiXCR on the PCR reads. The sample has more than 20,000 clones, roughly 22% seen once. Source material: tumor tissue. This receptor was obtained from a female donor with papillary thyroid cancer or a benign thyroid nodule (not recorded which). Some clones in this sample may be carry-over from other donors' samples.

The CDR3 DNA reads as TGTGCCAGCAGTCTACCGGCGGGCAGTGAGCAGTACTTC. Its translation is CASSLPAGSEQYF. V gene TRBV11-2 combines with J gene TRBJ2-7; perhaps TRBD2 as D (5 bases). V was cut by 6 bases and J by 7 bases, with 16 bases left in between. The CDR3 consists of 13 residues. The germline gives CDR1 SGHAT, CDR2 FQNNGV.